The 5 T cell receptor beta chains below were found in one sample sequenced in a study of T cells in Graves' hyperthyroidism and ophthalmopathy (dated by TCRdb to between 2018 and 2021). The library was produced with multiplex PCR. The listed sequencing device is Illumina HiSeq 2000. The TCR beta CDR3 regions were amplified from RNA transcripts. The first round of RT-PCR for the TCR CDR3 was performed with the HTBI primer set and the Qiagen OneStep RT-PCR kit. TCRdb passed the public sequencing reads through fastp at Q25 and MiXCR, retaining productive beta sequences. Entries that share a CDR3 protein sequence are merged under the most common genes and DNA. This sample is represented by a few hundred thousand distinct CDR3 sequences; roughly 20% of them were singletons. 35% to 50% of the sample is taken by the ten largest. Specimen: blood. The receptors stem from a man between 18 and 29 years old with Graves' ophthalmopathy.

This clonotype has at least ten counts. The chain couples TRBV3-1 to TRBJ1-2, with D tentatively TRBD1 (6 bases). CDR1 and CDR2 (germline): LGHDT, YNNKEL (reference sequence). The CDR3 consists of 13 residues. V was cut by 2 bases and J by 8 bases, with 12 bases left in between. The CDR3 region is CASSQSGAFGYTF. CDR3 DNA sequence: TGTGCCAGCAGCCAATCAGGGGCATTCGGCTACACCTTC.

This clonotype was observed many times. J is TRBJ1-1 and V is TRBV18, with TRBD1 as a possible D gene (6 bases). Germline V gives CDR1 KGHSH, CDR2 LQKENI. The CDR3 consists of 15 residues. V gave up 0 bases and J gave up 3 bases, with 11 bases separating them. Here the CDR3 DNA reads TGTGCCAGCTCACCACCGACACAGGGCGACACTGAAGCTTTCTTT. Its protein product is CASSPPTQGDTEAFF. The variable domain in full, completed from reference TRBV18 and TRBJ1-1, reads NAGVMQNPRHLVRRRGQEARLRCSPMKGHSHVYWYRQLPEEGLKFMVYLQKENIIDESGMPKERFSAEFPKEGPSILRIQQVVRGDSAAYFCASSPPTQGDTEAFFGQGTRLTVV.

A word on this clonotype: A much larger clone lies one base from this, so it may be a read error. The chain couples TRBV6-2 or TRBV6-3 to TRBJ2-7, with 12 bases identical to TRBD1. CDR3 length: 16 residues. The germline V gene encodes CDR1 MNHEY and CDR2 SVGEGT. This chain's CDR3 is CASSPEGQGASYERYF. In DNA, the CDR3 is TGTGCCAGCAGTCCCGAGGGACAGGGGGCCTCCTACGAGCGGTACTTC.

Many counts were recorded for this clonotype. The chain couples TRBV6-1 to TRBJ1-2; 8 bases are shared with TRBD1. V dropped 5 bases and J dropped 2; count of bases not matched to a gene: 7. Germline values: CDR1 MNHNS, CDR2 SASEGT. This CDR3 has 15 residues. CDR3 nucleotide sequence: TGTGCCAGCAGTACTGACAGGGGCGAGAACTATGGCTACACCTTC. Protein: CASSTDRGENYGYTF.

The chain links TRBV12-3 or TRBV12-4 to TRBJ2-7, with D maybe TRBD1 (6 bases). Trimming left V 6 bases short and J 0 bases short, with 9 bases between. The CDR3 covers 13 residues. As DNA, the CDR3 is TGTGCCAGCAGGGACAGCCGCTCCTACGAGCAGTACTTC. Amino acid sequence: CASRDSRSYEQYF.